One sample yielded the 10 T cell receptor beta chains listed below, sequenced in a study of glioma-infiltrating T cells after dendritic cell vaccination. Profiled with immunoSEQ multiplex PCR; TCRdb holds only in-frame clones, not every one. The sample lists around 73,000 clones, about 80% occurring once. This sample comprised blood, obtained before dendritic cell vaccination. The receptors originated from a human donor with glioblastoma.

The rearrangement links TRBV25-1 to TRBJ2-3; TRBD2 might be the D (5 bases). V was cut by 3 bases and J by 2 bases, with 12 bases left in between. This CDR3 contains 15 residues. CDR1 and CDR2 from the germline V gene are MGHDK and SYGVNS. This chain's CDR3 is CASSDGEGLTDTQYF. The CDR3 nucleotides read TGTGCCAGCAGTGACGGCGAGGGTCTCACAGATACGCAGTATTTT. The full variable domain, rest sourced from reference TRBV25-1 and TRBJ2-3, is EADIYQTPRYLVIGTGKKITLECSQTMGHDKMYWYQQDPGMELHLIHYSYGVNSTEKGDLSSESTVSRIRTEHFPLTLESARPSHTSQYLCASSDGEGLTDTQYFGPGTRLTVL.

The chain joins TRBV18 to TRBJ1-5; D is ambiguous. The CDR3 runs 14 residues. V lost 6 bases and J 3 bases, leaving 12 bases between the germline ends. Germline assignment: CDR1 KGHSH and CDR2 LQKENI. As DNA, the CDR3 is TGTGCCAGCTCCTTCCGAGAAGACAATCAGCCCCAGCATTTT. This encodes CASSFREDNQPQHF.

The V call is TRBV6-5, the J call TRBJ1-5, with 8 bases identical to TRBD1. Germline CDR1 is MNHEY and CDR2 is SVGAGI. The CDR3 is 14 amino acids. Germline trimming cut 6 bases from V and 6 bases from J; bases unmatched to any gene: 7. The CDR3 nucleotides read TGTGCCAGCAGCCCGGACAGGGAGGGTCAGCCCCAGCATTTT. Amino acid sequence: CASSPDREGQPQHF.

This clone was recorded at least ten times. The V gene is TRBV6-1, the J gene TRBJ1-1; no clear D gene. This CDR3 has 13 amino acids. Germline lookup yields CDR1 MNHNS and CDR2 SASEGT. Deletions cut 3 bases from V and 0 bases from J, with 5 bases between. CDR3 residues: CASSESMNTEAFF. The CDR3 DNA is TGTGCCAGCAGTGAGTCCATGAACACTGAAGCTTTCTTT.

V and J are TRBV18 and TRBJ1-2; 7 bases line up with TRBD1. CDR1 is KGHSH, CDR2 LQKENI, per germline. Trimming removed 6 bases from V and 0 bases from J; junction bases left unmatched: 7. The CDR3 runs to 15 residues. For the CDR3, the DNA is TGTGCCAGCTCGCCTGTTGGACAGGCTAACTATGGCTACACCTTC. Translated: CASSPVGQANYGYTF.

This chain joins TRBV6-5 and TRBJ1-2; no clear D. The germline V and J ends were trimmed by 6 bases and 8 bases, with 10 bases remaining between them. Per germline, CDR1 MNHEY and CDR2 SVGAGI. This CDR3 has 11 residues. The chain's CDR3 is CASRGGMGYTF. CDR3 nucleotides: TGTGCCAGCAGGGGCGGGATGGGCTACACCTTC.

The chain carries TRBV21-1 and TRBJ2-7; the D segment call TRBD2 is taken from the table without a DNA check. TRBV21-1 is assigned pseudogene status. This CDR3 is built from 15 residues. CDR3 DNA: TGTGCCAGCAGCAAATCGGTAGCGGAGAGCTACGAGCAGTACGTC. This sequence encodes CASSKSVAESYEQYV.

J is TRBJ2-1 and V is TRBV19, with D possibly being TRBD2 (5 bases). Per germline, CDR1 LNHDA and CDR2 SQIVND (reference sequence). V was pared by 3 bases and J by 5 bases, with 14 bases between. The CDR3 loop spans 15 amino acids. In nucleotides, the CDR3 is TGTGCCAGTAGTATTGGGAGTGGTGGGGACAATGAGCAGTTCTTC. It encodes CASSIGSGGDNEQFF. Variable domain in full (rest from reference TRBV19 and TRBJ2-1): DGGITQSPKYLFRKEGQNVTLSCEQNLNHDAMYWYRQDPGQGLRLIYYSQIVNDFQKGDIAEGYSVSREKKESFPLTVTSAQKNPTAFYLCASSIGSGGDNEQFFGPGTRLTVL.

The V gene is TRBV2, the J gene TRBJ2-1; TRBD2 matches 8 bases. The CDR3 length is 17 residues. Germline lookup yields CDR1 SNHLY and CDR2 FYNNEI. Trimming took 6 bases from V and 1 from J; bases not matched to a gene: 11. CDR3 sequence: CASSIRAGGWSYNEQFF. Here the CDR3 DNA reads TGTGCCAGCAGCATCCGGGCGGGAGGATGGTCCTACAATGAGCAGTTCTTC.

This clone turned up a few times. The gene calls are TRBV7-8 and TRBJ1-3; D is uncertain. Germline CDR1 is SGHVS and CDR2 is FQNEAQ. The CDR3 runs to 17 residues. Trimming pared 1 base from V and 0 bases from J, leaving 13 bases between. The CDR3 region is CASSLVLGSGSGNTIYF. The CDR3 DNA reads TGTGCCAGCAGCTTAGTTCTGGGGAGCGGCTCTGGAAACACCATATATTTT.